A single sample is the source of the 17 T cell receptor beta chains below, sequenced in a study of T cell responses to AZD1222 COVID-19 vaccine. The protocol was immunoSEQ multiplex PCR, while the TCRdb copy is restricted to in-frame clones and leaves out a portion. The repertoire has over 100,000 clones, just over 90% of them found once; the top ten carry roughly 7.2%. This specimen consisted of peripheral blood, obtained on day 0 of AZD1222 vaccination. The receptors were sampled from an adult in good health.

V and J are TRBV5-7 and TRBJ1-1, with a possible D match to TRBD1 (6 bases). TRBV5-7 is known as an ORF, though its function is uncertain. This CDR3 region has 13 residues. Trimming cost V 10 bases and J 1 base, with 14 bases left between them. DNA of the CDR3: TGTGCCCGCCAGGGACACCCGAACACTGAAGCTTTCTTT. This translates into CARQGHPNTEAFF.

This chain uses TRBV9 with TRBJ2-5; D is undetermined. The CDR3 extends over 15 amino acids. Germline CDR1 is SGDLS and CDR2 is YYNGEE. V lost 0 bases and J 1 base, leaving 10 bases between the germline ends. CDR3 residues: CASSVEGTVQETQYF. The CDR3 DNA follows: TGTGCCAGCAGCGTAGAGGGTACAGTCCAAGAGACCCAGTACTTC.

The CDR3: CASSDRPGYTF. CDR3 DNA sequence: TGTGCCAGTAGTGACCGACCTGGCTACACCTTC. V and J are TRBV19 and TRBJ1-2; D gene unclear. CDR3 size: 11 residues. Per the germline V gene, CDR1 is LNHDA and CDR2 is SQIVND (reference sequence). Trimming removed 5 bases at V and 7 bases at J, with 8 bases between.

The chain recombines TRBV4-2 with TRBJ1-5; 9 positions match TRBD1. This CDR3 has 18 residues. CDR1 is LGHNA and CDR2 is YNFKEQ in the germline V gene. Trimming removed 1 base from V and 6 bases from J; junction bases left unmatched: 13. This CDR3 reads CASSQAKIRTGEGQPQHF. CDR3 nucleotides: TGTGCCAGCAGCCAAGCTAAGATTAGGACAGGGGAGGGTCAGCCCCAGCATTTT.

The CDR3 bases are TGTGCCTGGAGTGGGACAGGAGGTCAGCCCCAGCATTTT. Translation: CAWSGTGGQPQHF. J is TRBJ1-5 and V is TRBV30; 7 nucleotides line up with TRBD1. J was trimmed by 6 bases and V by 1 base; bases with no gene match: 3. Germline CDR1 is GTSNPN and CDR2 is SVGIG (reference sequence). The CDR3 loop spans 13 amino acids.

This chain uses TRBV4-2 with TRBJ1-2, with D possibly being TRBD1 (6 bases). This CDR3 is built from 14 residues. The V end was cut by 3 bases, the J end by 6 bases, with 14 bases between. Germline values: CDR1 LGHNA, CDR2 YNFKEQ. CDR3 loop: CASSHAAGADGYTF. The CDR3 nucleotides read TGTGCCAGCAGCCACGCCGCAGGGGCTGATGGCTACACCTTC.

This chain joins TRBV27 and TRBJ2-1; 10 bases fit TRBD2. The trim removed 4 bases at V and 9 bases at J, leaving 12 bases unmatched. The CDR3 loop spans 16 amino acids. CDR1 is MNHEY, CDR2 SMNVEV, per germline (reference sequence). DNA of the CDR3: TGTGCCAGCAGTTCTTCCGGGACTAGCGTAAGGGGTGAGCAGTTCTTC. It yields the protein CASSSSGTSVRGEQFF.

The J gene is TRBJ2-2, the V gene TRBV21-1. TRBV21-1 is reported as a pseudogene. CDR3 length equals 17 residues. The CDR3 nucleotides are TGTGCCAGCAGCAAAGAAGGGGGGAGAGCGTACACCGGGGAGCTGTTTTTT. Translation gives CASSKEGGRAYTGELFF.

The rearrangement joins TRBV7-6 to TRBJ1-2; no definite D call. The CDR3 is 12 amino acids. With 1 base removed from V and 13 bases from J, the gap between germline ends came to 13 bases. CDR1 is SGHVS, CDR2 FNYEAQ, per germline. The chain's CDR3 is CASSLEGRRLTF. DNA for the CDR3: TGTGCCAGCAGCTTAGAAGGCAGACGTCTCACCTTC.

The chain links TRBV4-1 to TRBJ2-5; no clear D gene. This CDR3 comprises 14 residues. Deletions cut 6 bases from V and 2 bases from J, with 13 bases between. The germline gives CDR1 MGHRA, CDR2 YSYEKL. For the CDR3, the DNA is TGCGCCAGCAGAAAGGTCGGTTTACAAGAGACCCAGTACTTC. It translates to CASRKVGLQETQYF.

This chain connects TRBV5-6 to TRBJ1-3; D remains unclear. This CDR3 comprises 13 residues. Germline values: CDR1 SGHDT, CDR2 YYEEEE. The V end lost 4 bases, the J end lost 8 bases, and 13 bases lay between the germline ends. The CDR3 loop is CASSLSGSHTIYF. CDR3 sequence (DNA): TGTGCCAGCAGCCTGTCCGGGTCGCACACCATATATTTT.

The chain joins TRBV24-1 to TRBJ1-5, with 11 bases fitting TRBD1. Per germline, CDR1 KGHDR and CDR2 SFDVKD. The CDR3 is 15 amino acids. The ends lost 3 bases at V and 6 bases at J; junction bases unmatched: 3. The chain's CDR3 is CATSDTGQGAQPQHF. The CDR3 DNA reads as TGTGCCACCAGTGATACCGGACAGGGGGCTCAGCCCCAGCATTTT.

V gene TRBV7-2 combines with J gene TRBJ2-7; D call uncertain. V was trimmed by 3 bases and J by 3 bases, leaving 15 bases between them. The CDR3 totals 15 residues. Germline V gives CDR1 SGHTA, CDR2 FQGNSA. The CDR3 DNA reads as TGTGCCAGCAGCTTCGGGTCCCCCTCAATCTACGAGCAGTACTTC. Protein sequence: CASSFGSPSIYEQYF.

This chain links TRBV7-3 with TRBJ1-1; D unclear. V lost 2 bases and J 7 bases, leaving 14 bases between the germline ends. The CDR3 contains 14 residues. The germline V gene encodes CDR1 SGHTA and CDR2 FQGTGA. CDR3 DNA: TGTGCCAGCAGCTTATCCGCTATCGGAGGTGAAGCTTTCTTT. As protein: CASSLSAIGGEAFF. Full variable domain (remainder filled in from reference TRBV7-3 and TRBJ1-1): GAGVSQTPSNKVTEKGKYVELRCDPISGHTALYWYRQSLGQGPEFLIYFQGTGAADDSGLPNDRFFAVRPEGSVSTLKIQRTERGDSAVYLCASSLSAIGGEAFFGQGTRLTVV.

The chain has TRBV30 and TRBJ1-1; no definite D call. Germline V gene lookup returns CDR1 GTSNPN and CDR2 SVGIG (reference sequence). The CDR3 covers 12 residues. Trimming stripped 3 bases from V and 1 base from J, with 6 bases between. The CDR3 spells CAWSDGNTEAFF. CDR3 sequence (DNA): TGTGCCTGGAGCGACGGGAACACTGAAGCTTTCTTT.

V usage is TRBV6-2 or TRBV6-3 and J usage is TRBJ2-3, with 8 bases aligning to TRBD2. Germline-derived CDR1 and CDR2 are MNHEY and SVGEGT. J gave up 2 bases and V 4 bases, and 11 bases lay outside the gene matches. This CDR3 is built from 17 residues. CDR3 amino acids: CASSSRGKRGNTDTQYF. The DNA of the CDR3 is TGTGCCAGCAGTTCCCGGGGGAAGCGGGGGAACACAGATACGCAGTATTTT.

This chain uses TRBV7-8 with TRBJ2-7; 9 nucleotides match TRBD1. The trim removed 5 bases at V and 6 bases at J, leaving 8 bases unmatched. CDR1 and CDR2 from the germline V gene are SGHVS and FQNEAQ. The CDR3 totals 14 residues. The CDR3 spells CASSLRGQGFEQYF. CDR3 nucleotides: TGTGCCAGCAGCCTGAGGGGACAGGGTTTCGAGCAGTACTTC.